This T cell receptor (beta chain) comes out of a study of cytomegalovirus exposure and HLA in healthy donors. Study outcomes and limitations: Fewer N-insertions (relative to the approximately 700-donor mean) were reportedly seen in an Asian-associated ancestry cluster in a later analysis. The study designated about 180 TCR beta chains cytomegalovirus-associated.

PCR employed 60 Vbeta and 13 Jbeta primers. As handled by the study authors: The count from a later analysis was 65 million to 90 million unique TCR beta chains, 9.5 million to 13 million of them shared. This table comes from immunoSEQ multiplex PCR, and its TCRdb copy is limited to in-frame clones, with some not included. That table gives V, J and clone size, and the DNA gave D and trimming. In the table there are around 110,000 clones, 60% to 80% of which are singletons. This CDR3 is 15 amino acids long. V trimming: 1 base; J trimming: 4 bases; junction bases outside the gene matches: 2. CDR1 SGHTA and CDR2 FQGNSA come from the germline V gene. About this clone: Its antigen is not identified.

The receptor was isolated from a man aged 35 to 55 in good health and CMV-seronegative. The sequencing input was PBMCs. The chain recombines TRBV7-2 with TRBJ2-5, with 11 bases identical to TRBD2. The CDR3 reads CASSLVLAGAETQYF. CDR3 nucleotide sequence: TGTGCCAGCAGCTTAGTACTAGCGGGGGCAGAGACCCAGTACTTC.